Below, 29 T cell receptor beta chains from the same sample are listed, as sequenced in a study of tumor-infiltrating lymphocytes in primary liver carcinoma (dated by TCRdb to about 2017). RNA from unsorted whole blood was extracted with TRIzol reagent, and germline DNA was obtained with the DNeasy Blood & Tissue kit. Instrument on record: Illumina HiSeq 2500. Starting from 500 to 650 ng total RNA, TCRbeta-specific cDNA was produced by reverse transcription with a constant-region primer and ProtoScript II reverse transcriptase. Construction of the TCRbeta libraries relied on three nested rounds of multiplex PCR, following a slightly modified ARM-PCR procedure. Each of the first two PCR rounds ran for about 10 cycles and used multiplex TRBV1-TRBV30 forward primers together with a Cbeta reverse primer. TCRdb itself trimmed the public reads at Q25 with fastp, ran MiXCR and retained productive beta chains. CDR3 protein sequences are deduplicated, and each keeps its most common genes and DNA. The sample contains a few hundred thousand distinct CDR3 sequences, almost 60% of them found a single time. The ten top clones hold over 15% of the sample.

The sample taken for sequencing was peripheral blood. These receptors all stem from a woman under 40 with primary liver carcinoma and hepatitis B virus infection.

A word on this clonotype: The CDR3 does not close with the conserved phenylalanine or tryptophan, likely indicating a read error. V gene TRBV12-3 or TRBV12-4 combines with J gene TRBJ2-1, with D tentatively TRBD1 or TRBD2 (5 bases each). TRBJ2-7 explains the end of the DNA better; the J call may be wrong. This CDR3 is built from 11 residues. CDR3 DNA sequence: TGTACCAGCACCTTGGGGGTCGCGCAGTACCTC. It codes for CTSTLGVAQYL.

There are many counts of this clonotype. V usage is TRBV4-2 and J usage is TRBJ2-7; tentative D call: TRBD2 (6 bases). Looked up from germline, CDR1 is LGHNA and CDR2 is YNFKEQ. V was pared by 1 base and J by 6 bases, with 16 bases between. The CDR3 runs to 15 residues. CDR3 bases: TGTGCCAGCAGCCAAGCCTGGGGAGGTATTAGCGAGCAGTACTTC. As protein: CASSQAWGGISEQYF.

The rearrangement joins TRBV7-9 to TRBJ2-7, with 9 bases identical to TRBD1. V shed 3 bases, J shed 5 bases, and the junction held 8 bases outside the gene matches. Germline V CDR1 and CDR2: SEHNR, FQNEAQ (reference sequence). CDR3 length: 15 residues. CDR3 protein: CASSFPGTGTHEQYF. The CDR3, as DNA: TGTGCCAGCAGCTTCCCCGGGACAGGGACTCACGAGCAGTACTTC.

Comment on this clonotype: One junction end does not reproduce the germline sequence, and a read error may be involved. The V gene is TRBV4-3, the J gene TRBJ1-1; 7 nucleotides align to TRBD1. The CDR3 runs 16 residues. The germline V gene has CDR1 LGHNA and CDR2 YSLEER. The CDR3 DNA follows: TGCGCCAGCAGCCTTGGAACAGGGGCCGAGAACTCTGAAGCTTTCTTT. As protein: CASSLGTGAENSEAFF.

This clonotype came up many times. Here the CDR3 reads CASSYGTDSYNEQFF. DNA for the CDR3: TGTGCCAGCAGCTATGGGACAGACTCCTACAATGAGCAGTTCTTC. V gene TRBV5-6 combines with J gene TRBJ2-1; 7 nucleotides agree with TRBD1. This CDR3 spans 15 amino acids. The germline gives CDR1 SGHDT, CDR2 YYEEEE. The J segment lost 0 bases and the V segment lost 3 bases, leaving 3 bases of the junction unmatched.

The gene calls are TRBV5-5 and TRBJ2-5, with 13 bases lining up with TRBD2. The V segment lost 4 bases and the J segment 5 bases; nucleotides outside the gene matches: 8. CDR1 and CDR2 (germline): SGHKS, YYEKEE (reference sequence). This CDR3 has 16 residues. The CDR3 DNA follows: TGTGCCAGCAGCCCTGGACTAGCGGGAGTATCCGAGACCCAGTACTTC. Its protein product is CASSPGLAGVSETQYF.

In this sample, this clonotype turned up many times. This chain connects TRBV29-1 to TRBJ2-4; maybe TRBD1 (6 bases). Trimming cost V 6 bases and J 0 bases, with 9 bases left between them. Germline assignment: CDR1 SQVTM and CDR2 ANQGSEA. The CDR3 is 13 amino acids. For the CDR3, the DNA is TGCAGCGTGGACAGTTCAGCCAAAAACATTCAGTACTTC. Amino acids: CSVDSSAKNIQYF.

Details on this clonotype: One end of the junction is discordant with germline, which a read error may explain. This rearrangement joins TRBV11-2 to TRBJ1-3; D remains ambiguous. Per germline, CDR1 SGHAT and CDR2 FQNNGV. The CDR3 extends over 12 amino acids. CDR3 residues: CASNLRENTIYF. The DNA for the CDR3 is TGTGCCAGCAACTTACGGGAGAACACCATATACTTT. The full variable domain, in which reference TRBV11-2 and TRBJ1-3 provide the parts outside the CDR3, is EAGVAQSPRYKIIEKRQSVAFWCNPISGHATLYWYQQILGQGPKLLIQFQNNGVVDDSQLPKDRFSAERLKGVDSTLKIQPAKLEDSAVYLCASNLRENTIYFGEGSWLTVV.

The chain recombines TRBV28 with TRBJ2-7; 7 bases are a match to TRBD1. Germline V CDR1 and CDR2: MDHEN, SYDVKM. Trimming removed 6 bases from V and 1 base from J; junction bases left unmatched: 9. This CDR3 contains 15 residues. CDR3 nucleotides: TGTGCCAGCAGCCGAGACCCCAGGGGGTCCTACGAGCAGTACTTC. Protein sequence: CASSRDPRGSYEQYF.

This clonotype has a handful of counts. The rearrangement links TRBV28 to TRBJ2-7, with D tentatively TRBD1 (6 bases). The CDR3 is made up of 13 amino acids. Germline V gene data show CDR1 as MDHEN and CDR2 as SYDVKM. V shed 5 bases and J shed 3 bases, with 11 bases lying between them. The CDR3 sequence is CASSPTGLYEQYF. CDR3 DNA sequence: TGTGCCAGCAGTCCGACAGGTCTCTACGAGCAGTACTTC.

The gene calls are TRBV6-5 and TRBJ1-6; 8 bases are a match to TRBD1. This CDR3 is built from 14 residues. Germline loops: CDR1 MNHEY, CDR2 SVGAGI. J lost 5 bases, V lost 6 bases, and 3 bases had no gene match. The CDR3 protein is CASRRGQDNSPLHF. The CDR3, as DNA: TGTGCCAGCAGACGGGGACAGGATAATTCACCCCTCCACTTT.

The J gene is TRBJ2-2, the V gene TRBV7-8; no firm D call. Germline CDR1 reads SGHVS; CDR2 reads FQNEAQ. The CDR3 contains 12 residues. CDR3 bases: TGTGCGGGTCATGGTAACACCGGGGAGCTGTTTTTT. This translates into CAGHGNTGELFF.

This clonotype was recorded at least ten times. The chain couples TRBV29-1 to TRBJ2-7, with TRBD1 identical over 8 bases. Germline-derived CDR1 and CDR2 are SQVTM and ANQGSEA. V was pared by 6 bases and J by 2 bases, with 6 bases of the junction left unmatched. The CDR3 length is 13 residues. CDR3 coding DNA: TGCAGCGTCTTGACAGGGGCGACCTACGAGCAGTACTTC. Its protein product is CSVLTGATYEQYF.

This clonotype was detected many times. J is TRBJ2-6 and V is TRBV12-3 or TRBV12-4; D unclear. V lost 7 bases and J 1 base, leaving 11 bases between the germline ends. The length of the CDR3 is 15 residues. CDR3 sequence reads: CASTTTPSGANVLTF. CDR3 DNA: TGTGCCAGCACCACCACACCTTCTGGGGCCAACGTCCTGACTTTC.

A remark on this clonotype: Mismatch with germline at one junction end may stem from a read error. The chain recombines TRBV12-3 or TRBV12-4 with TRBJ1-4; 11 bases line up with TRBD1. The CDR3 is 15 amino acids. CDR3 region: CTSSTGTGGLEKLFF. CDR3 nucleotides: TGTACCAGCAGCACCGGGACAGGGGGACTGGAAAAACTGTTTTTT.

V gene TRBV5-4 combines with J gene TRBJ2-5; unclear D gene. Germline loops: CDR1 SGHNT, CDR2 YYREEE (reference sequence). This CDR3 is 12 amino acids long. The germline V and J ends were trimmed by 4 bases and 5 bases, with 9 bases remaining between them. This chain's CDR3 is CASSEPRETQYF. DNA of the CDR3: TGTGCCAGCAGCGAGCCTAGGGAGACCCAGTACTTC.

To note about this clonotype: A much larger clone sits a single nucleotide away, making a read error possible. As the CDR3 is not closed by the conserved phenylalanine or tryptophan, this likely results from a read error. The rearrangement uses TRBV4-3 and TRBJ1-1; D is uncertain. The ends were cut back, 3 bases at V and 1 base at J, with 12 bases in the middle. Germline assignment: CDR1 LGHNA and CDR2 YSLEER. The CDR3 runs 15 residues. The CDR3 loop reads CASSHMGLPNTEAFL. CDR3 coding DNA: TGCGCCAGCAGCCATATGGGCCTTCCGAACACTGAAGCTTTCCTT.

This rearrangement joins TRBV14 to TRBJ1-2, with TRBD1 identical over 10 bases. The CDR3 consists of 13 residues. Germline V gene lookup returns CDR1 SGHDN and CDR2 FVKESK. Germline trimming cut 4 bases from V and 7 bases from J; bases unmatched to any gene: 3. CDR3 region: CASSRDRGPGYTF. The CDR3 coding sequence is TGTGCCAGCAGCCGGGACAGGGGACCTGGCTACACCTTC.

This chain joins TRBV4-3 and TRBJ2-1; D is unresolved. From germline, CDR1 is LGHNA and CDR2 YSLEER. The CDR3 contains 15 residues. The V end was cut by 0 bases, the J end by 1 base, with 7 bases between. CDR3 residues: CASSQDVGSYNEQFF. DNA for the CDR3: TGCGCCAGCAGCCAAGATGTTGGTTCCTACAATGAGCAGTTCTTC.

The CDR3 DNA reads as TGTGCCAGCAGCTCCGATTTGACCGTTAGTCCGCAGTATTTT. This codes for CASSSDLTVSPQYF. The chain is built from TRBV7-9 and TRBJ2-3; D ambiguous. CDR1 is SEHNR and CDR2 is FQNEAQ in the germline V gene (reference sequence). With 4 bases removed from V and 10 bases from J, the gap between germline ends came to 18 bases. The CDR3 extends over 14 amino acids.

This chain joins TRBV5-1 and TRBJ2-2; 10 bases are a match to TRBD2. The germline gives CDR1 SGHRS, CDR2 YFSETQ. This CDR3 is 18 amino acids long. Trimming took 0 bases from V and 4 from J; bases not matched to a gene: 9. The CDR3 DNA is TGCGCCAGCAGCTTGGTGCCCCCTAGCGGGAGTGCCACCGGGGAGCTGTTTTTT. Translating gives CASSLVPPSGSATGELFF. Complete variable domain (other parts from reference TRBV5-1 and TRBJ2-2): KAGVTQTPRYLIKTRGQQVTLSCSPISGHRSVSWYQQTPGQGLQFLFEYFSETQRNKGNFPGRFSGRQFSNSRSEMNVSTLELGDSALYLCASSLVPPSGSATGELFFGEGSRLTVL.

Turning to this clonotype: The conserved phenylalanine or tryptophan normally closing the CDR3 is absent here, so this likely arose from a read error. In nucleotides, the CDR3 is TGTGCCAGCAGTGAGGGACAAGGCTACACCATC. Its translation: CASSEGQGYTI. The rearrangement uses TRBV2 and TRBJ1-2; D perhaps matches TRBD1 (6 bases). There are 11 residues in the CDR3. The V end was cut by 3 bases, the J end by 8 bases, with 7 bases between. From germline, CDR1 is SNHLY and CDR2 FYNNEI.

Comments on this clonotype: A read error is possible here, since a much larger clone lies one base away. The V gene is TRBV29-1, the J gene TRBJ2-1, with no clear D. Germline lookup yields CDR1 SQVTM and CDR2 ANQGSEA. The CDR3 sequence is 16 residues long. As DNA, the CDR3 is TGCAGCGCCCTTCTATTAGGGCAGACGCTTTACAGTGAGCAGTTCTTC. It yields the protein CSALLLGQTLYSEQFF.

Concerning this clonotype: A single base separates this from a much larger clone, so it may be a read error. CDR3 protein: CSVVSDQGTGELLF. The CDR3 coding sequence is TGCAGCGTTGTATCGGATCAGGGCACCGGGGAGCTGCTTTTT. V is TRBV29-1 and J is TRBJ2-2; TRBD1 or TRBD2 may be the D gene (5 bases each). Looked up from germline, CDR1 is SQVTM and CDR2 is ANQGSEA. The CDR3 spans 14 residues.

This clonotype has a handful of counts. This chain uses TRBV6-1 with TRBJ1-6, with D unclear. Trimming pared 1 base from V and 9 bases from J, leaving 13 bases between. Germline CDR1 MNHNS, CDR2 SASEGT. The CDR3 spans 15 residues. The CDR3 loop reads CASSEVGGPISPLHF. The CDR3 nucleotides are TGTGCCAGCAGTGAAGTAGGCGGACCAATTTCACCCCTCCACTTT.

With respect to this clonotype: A much larger clone lies one base from this, so it may be a read error. The rearrangement uses TRBV28 and TRBJ2-7; 10 bases agree with TRBD2. Germline V gene data show CDR1 as MDHEN and CDR2 as SYDVKM. The CDR3 is made up of 14 amino acids. CDR3 DNA: TGTGCCAGTACCGCGAGCGGGAGGGACTACGAGCGGTACTTC. This codes for CASTASGRDYERYF.

To note about this clonotype: The germline gene is not matched at one end of the junction; a read error may be the cause. The rearrangement uses TRBV5-1 and TRBJ2-1, with TRBD1 matching 10 bases. Looked up from germline, CDR1 is SGHRS and CDR2 is YFSETQ. The CDR3 is 15 amino acids. The CDR3 here is CASSWGTGEHDEQFF. CDR3 sequence (DNA): TGCGCCAGCAGCTGGGGGACAGGGGAACACGATGAACAGTTCTTC. The full variable domain, its missing parts supplied by reference TRBV5-1 and TRBJ2-1, is KAGVTQTPRYLIKTRGQQVTLSCSPISGHRSVSWYQQTPGQGLQFLFEYFSETQRNKGNFPGRFSGRQFSNSRSEMNVSTLELGDSALYLCASSWGTGEHDEQFFGPGTRLTVL.

As for this clonotype: Since a much larger clone is just one base distant, this may be a read error. The chain joins TRBV12-3 or TRBV12-4 to TRBJ2-7; D may be TRBD1 (5 bases). The CDR3 runs 14 residues. The DNA of the CDR3 is TGTGTCAGCAGTAGGACACCCCTCTCCTACGAGCAGTACTTC. This gives the protein CVSSRTPLSYEQYF.

V usage is TRBV12-5 and J usage is TRBJ2-2; D unresolved. The germline gives CDR1 LGHNT, CDR2 FRNRAP. V lost 8 bases to trimming and J lost 3 bases, with 7 bases between them. CDR3 length equals 12 residues. This chain's CDR3 is CASLSDTGELFF. CDR3 nucleotide sequence: TGTGCTAGTCTTTCGGACACCGGGGAGCTGTTTTTT.